The T cell receptor (beta chain) under discussion was sequenced for a study of control samples from healthy donors and cancer patients. This clone has just a few counts. Trimming took off 7 bases at V and 1 base at J, with 14 bases between the two ends. CDR3 length: 14 amino acids. The germline CDR1 and CDR2 sequences are ENHRY and SYGVKD. Profiled with immunoSEQ multiplex PCR; TCRdb holds only in-frame clones, not every one. The sample lists some 74,000 clones; 83% were seen once. This clonotype originated in a man aged 55 to 69 in good health. Sequenced: blood. This rearrangement joins TRBV10-3 to TRBJ2-7, with D possibly matching TRBD1 (6 bases). CDR3 bases: TGTGCCATCACCAGAACAGGGAGTTCCTACGAGCAGTACTTC. It yields the protein CAITRTGSSYEQYF.